This T cell receptor beta chain is from a study of T cell repertoires in cytomegalovirus infection. Study results and limitations: CMV-specific TCR beta clonotypes restricted by HLA-C dominated the ex vivo response.

This clonotype was counted only a few times. Its antigen is as yet unknown. Each CDR3 protein gets one entry after TCRdb re-called the reads with MiXCR. The table lists 400,000 or so distinct CDR3 sequences, 30% to 40% of them singletons. There are 16 residues in the CDR3. Germline V lookup: CDR1 SGHAT, CDR2 FQNNGV. V was shortened by 1 base and J by 6 bases, with 16 bases between the two germline ends. The V and J genes are TRBV11-2 and TRBJ2-1; TRBD2 is a possible D gene (6 bases). Sequenced sample: PBMCs. The clonotype comes from a human donor in good health (CMV status not recorded). Some clones in this sample may be carry-over from other donors' samples. CDR3 DNA sequence: TGTGCCAGCAGCTTAGCACCCGGGACTTTGGGCAATGAGCAGTTCTTC. Translated: CASSLAPGTLGNEQFF.